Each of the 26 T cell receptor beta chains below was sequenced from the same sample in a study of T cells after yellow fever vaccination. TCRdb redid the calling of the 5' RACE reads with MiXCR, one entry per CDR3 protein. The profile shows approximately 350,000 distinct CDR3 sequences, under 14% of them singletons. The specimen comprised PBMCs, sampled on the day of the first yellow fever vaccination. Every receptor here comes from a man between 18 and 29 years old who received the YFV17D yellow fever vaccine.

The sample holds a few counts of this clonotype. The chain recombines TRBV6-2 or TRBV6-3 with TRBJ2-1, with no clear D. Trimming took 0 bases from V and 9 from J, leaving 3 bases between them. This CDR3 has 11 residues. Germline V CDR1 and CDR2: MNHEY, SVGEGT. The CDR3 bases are TGTGCCAGCAGTTACTCGGTTGAGCAGTTCTTC. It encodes CASSYSVEQFF.

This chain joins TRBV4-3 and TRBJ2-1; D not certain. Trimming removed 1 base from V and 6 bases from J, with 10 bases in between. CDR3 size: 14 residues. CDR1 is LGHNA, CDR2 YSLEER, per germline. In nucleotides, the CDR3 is TGCGCCAGCAGCCAAGTGGGGTCCGGCAATGAGCAGTTCTTC. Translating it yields CASSQVGSGNEQFF.

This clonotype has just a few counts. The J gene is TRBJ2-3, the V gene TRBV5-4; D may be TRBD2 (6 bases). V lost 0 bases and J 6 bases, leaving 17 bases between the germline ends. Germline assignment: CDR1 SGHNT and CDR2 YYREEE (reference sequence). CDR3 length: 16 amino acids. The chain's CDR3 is CASSLGSPRAGDTQYF. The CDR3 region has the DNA TGTGCCAGCAGCTTGGGCTCCCCCCGGGCGGGGGATACGCAGTATTTT.

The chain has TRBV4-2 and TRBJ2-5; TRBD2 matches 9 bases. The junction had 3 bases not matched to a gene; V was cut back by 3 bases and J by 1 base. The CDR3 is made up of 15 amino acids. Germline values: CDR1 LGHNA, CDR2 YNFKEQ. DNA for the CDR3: TGTGCCAGCAGCCAGGCGGGGGGGCCCCAAGAGACCCAGTACTTC. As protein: CASSQAGGPQETQYF.

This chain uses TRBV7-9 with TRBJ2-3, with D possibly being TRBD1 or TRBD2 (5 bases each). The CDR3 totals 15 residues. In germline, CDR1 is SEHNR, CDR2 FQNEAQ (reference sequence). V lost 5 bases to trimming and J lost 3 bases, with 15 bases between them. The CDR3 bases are TGTGCCAGCAGCCCCGGGACGTACGCTACAGATACGCAGTATTTT. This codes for CASSPGTYATDTQYF.

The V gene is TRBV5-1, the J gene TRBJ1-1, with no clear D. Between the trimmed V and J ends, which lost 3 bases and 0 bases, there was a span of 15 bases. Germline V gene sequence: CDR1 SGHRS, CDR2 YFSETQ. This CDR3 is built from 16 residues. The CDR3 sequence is CASSSQPREVNTEAFF. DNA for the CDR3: TGCGCCAGCAGCTCCCAACCGAGAGAGGTGAACACTGAAGCTTTCTTT.

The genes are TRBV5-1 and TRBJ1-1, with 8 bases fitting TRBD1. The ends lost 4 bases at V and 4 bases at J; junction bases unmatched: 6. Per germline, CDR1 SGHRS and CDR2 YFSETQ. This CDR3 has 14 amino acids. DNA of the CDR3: TGCGCCAGCAGCAGGACAGGGAGGGGCACTGAAGCTTTCTTT. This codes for CASSRTGRGTEAFF. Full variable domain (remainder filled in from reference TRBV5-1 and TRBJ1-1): KAGVTQTPRYLIKTRGQQVTLSCSPISGHRSVSWYQQTPGQGLQFLFEYFSETQRNKGNFPGRFSGRQFSNSRSEMNVSTLELGDSALYLCASSRTGRGTEAFFGQGTRLTVV.

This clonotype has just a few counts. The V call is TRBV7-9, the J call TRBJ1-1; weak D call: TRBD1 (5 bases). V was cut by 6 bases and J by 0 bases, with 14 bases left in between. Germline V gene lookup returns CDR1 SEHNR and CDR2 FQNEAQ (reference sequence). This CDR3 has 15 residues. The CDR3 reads CASRPRTLMNTEAFF. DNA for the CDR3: TGTGCCAGCAGACCCAGGACACTCATGAACACTGAAGCTTTCTTT.

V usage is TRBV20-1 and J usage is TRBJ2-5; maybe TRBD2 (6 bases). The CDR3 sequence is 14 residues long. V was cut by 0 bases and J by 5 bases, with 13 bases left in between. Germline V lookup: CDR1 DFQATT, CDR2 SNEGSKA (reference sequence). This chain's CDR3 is CSARDRLGRETQYF. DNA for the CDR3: TGCAGTGCTAGAGATAGGCTAGGGAGGGAGACCCAGTACTTC.

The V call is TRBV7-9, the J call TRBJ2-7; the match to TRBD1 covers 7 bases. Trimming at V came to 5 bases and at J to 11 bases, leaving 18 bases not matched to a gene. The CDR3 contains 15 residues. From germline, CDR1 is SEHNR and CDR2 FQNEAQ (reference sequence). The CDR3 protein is CASSSAGGRQGMKYV. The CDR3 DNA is TGTGCCAGCAGCAGCGCCGGCGGCCGACAGGGAATGAAGTACGTC.

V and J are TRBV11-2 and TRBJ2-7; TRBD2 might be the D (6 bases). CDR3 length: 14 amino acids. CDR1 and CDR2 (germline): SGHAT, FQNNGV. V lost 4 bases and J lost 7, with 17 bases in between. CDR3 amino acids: CASSSNRGSGEQYF. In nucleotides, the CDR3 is TGTGCCAGCAGCTCTAATCGGGGGTCTGGGGAGCAGTACTTC.

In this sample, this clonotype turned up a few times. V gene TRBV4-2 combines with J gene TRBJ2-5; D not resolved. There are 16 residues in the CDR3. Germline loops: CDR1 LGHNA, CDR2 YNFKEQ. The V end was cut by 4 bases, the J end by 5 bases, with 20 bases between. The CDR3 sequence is CASSRFSRVARETQYF. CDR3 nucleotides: TGTGCCAGCAGCCGATTTTCCCGGGTAGCTCGGGAGACCCAGTACTTC.

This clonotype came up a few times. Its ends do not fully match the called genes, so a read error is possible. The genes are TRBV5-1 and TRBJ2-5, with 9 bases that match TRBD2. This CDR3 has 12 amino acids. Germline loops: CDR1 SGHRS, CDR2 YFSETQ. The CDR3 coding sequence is TGCGCCAGCAATAGCGGGGGCCCCGTGGTACACTTC. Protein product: CASNSGGPVVHF.

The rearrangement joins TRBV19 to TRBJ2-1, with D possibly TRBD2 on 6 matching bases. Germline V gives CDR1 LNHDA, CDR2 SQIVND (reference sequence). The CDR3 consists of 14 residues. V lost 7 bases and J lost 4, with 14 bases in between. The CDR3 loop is CASKGLPGYNEQFF. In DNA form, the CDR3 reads TGTGCCAGTAAAGGACTACCTGGGTACAATGAGCAGTTCTTC.

The CDR3 spells CASSQFSGANVLTF. In nucleotides, the CDR3 is TGTGCCAGCAGCCAGTTCTCTGGGGCCAACGTCCTGACTTTC. The V and J genes are TRBV5-6 and TRBJ2-6; D is uncertain. CDR1 and CDR2 (germline): SGHDT, YYEEEE. V was cut by 4 bases and J by 0 bases, with 5 bases left in between. This CDR3 has 14 residues.

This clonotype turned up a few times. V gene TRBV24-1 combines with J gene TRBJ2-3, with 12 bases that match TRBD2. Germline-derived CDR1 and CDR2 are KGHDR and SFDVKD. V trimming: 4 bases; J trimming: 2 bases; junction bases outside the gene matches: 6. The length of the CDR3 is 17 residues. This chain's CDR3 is CATSDVGLAGITDTQYF. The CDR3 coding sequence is TGTGCCACCAGTGACGTTGGACTAGCGGGGATCACAGATACGCAGTATTTT.

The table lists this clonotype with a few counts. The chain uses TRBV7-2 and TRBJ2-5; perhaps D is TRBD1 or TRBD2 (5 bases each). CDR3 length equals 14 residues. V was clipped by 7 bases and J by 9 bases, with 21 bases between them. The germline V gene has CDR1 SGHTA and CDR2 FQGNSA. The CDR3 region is CASTSRGARTSQYF. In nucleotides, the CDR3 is TGTGCCAGCACCTCCCGGGGCGCGCGGACTTCCCAGTACTTC.

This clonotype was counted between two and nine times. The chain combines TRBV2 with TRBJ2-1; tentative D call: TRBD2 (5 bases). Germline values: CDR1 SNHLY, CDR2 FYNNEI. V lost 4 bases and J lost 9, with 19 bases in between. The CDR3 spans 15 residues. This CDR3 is CASSGGRGAGSEQFF. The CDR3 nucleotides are TGTGCCAGCAGTGGTGGGAGAGGAGCCGGCAGTGAGCAGTTCTTC.

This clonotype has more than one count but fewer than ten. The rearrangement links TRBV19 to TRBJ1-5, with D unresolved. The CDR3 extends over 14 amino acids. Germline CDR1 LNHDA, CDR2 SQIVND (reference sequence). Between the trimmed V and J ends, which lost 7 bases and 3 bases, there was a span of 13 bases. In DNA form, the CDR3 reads TGTGCCAGTACCGGAACACCGCCCAATCAGCCCCAGCATTTT. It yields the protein CASTGTPPNQPQHF. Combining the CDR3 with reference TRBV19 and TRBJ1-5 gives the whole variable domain DGGITQSPKYLFRKEGQNVTLSCEQNLNHDAMYWYRQDPGQGLRLIYYSQIVNDFQKGDIAEGYSVSREKKESFPLTVTSAQKNPTAFYLCASTGTPPNQPQHFGDGTRLSIL.

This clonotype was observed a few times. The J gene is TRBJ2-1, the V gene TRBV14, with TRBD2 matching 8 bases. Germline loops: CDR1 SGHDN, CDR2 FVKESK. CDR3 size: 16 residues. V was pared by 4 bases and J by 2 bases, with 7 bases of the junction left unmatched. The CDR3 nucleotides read TGTGCCAGCAGCCCTCCGGGGGGGCCGGCCTACAATGAGCAGTTCTTC. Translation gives CASSPPGGPAYNEQFF.

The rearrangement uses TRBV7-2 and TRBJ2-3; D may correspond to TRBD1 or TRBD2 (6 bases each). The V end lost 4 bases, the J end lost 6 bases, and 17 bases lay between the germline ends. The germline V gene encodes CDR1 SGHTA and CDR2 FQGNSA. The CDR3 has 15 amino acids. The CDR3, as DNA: TGTGCCAGCAGCTCGGGGGCGGGGCGCGTCGATACGCAGTATTTT. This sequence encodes CASSSGAGRVDTQYF. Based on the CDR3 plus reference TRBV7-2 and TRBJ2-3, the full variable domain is GAGVSQSPSNKVTEKGKDVELRCDPISGHTALYWYRQSLGQGLEFLIYFQGNSAPDKSGLPSDRFSAERTGGSVSTLTIQRTQQEDSAVYLCASSSGAGRVDTQYFGPGTRLTVL.

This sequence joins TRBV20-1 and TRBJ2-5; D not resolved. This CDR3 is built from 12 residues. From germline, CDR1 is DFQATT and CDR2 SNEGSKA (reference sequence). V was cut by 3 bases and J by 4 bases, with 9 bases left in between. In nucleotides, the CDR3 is TGCAGTGCTAGGCGGCGTGTAGAGACCCAGTACTTC. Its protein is CSARRRVETQYF.

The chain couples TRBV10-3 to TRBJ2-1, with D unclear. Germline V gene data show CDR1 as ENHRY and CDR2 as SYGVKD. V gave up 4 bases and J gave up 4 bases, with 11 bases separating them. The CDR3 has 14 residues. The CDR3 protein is CAISGAREYNEQFF. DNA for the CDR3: TGTGCCATCAGTGGCGCCAGAGAGTACAATGAGCAGTTCTTC.

The CDR3 reads CASRSFSGANVLTF. For the CDR3, the DNA is TGTGCCAGCCGGAGTTTCTCTGGGGCCAACGTCCTGACTTTC. V and J are TRBV6-1 and TRBJ2-6; unclear D gene. V lost 8 bases and J lost 0, with 8 bases in between. Germline CDR1 is MNHNS and CDR2 is SASEGT. This CDR3 comprises 14 residues.

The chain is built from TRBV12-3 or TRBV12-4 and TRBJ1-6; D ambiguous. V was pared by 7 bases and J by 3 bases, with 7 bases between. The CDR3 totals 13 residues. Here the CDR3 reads CASTDGYNSPLHF. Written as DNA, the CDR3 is TGTGCCAGCACCGATGGCTATAATTCACCCCTCCACTTT.

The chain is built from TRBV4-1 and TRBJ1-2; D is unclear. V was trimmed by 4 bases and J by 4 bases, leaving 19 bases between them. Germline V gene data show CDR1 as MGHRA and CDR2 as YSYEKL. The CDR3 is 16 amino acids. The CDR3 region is CASSRLMVGSFYGYTF. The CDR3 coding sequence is TGCGCCAGCAGCCGGTTGATGGTGGGTTCGTTCTATGGCTACACCTTC.